This T cell receptor (beta chain) came from a study of shared clonotypes between healthy human individuals. Whole-study context: Each donor contributed plates that comprised three CD4 naive, three CD4 memory, two CD8 naive and one CD8 memory.

A word on this clone: Its antigen is as yet unknown.

Overall study results and limits: Estimated clonotype richness was generally higher in naive than memory subsets. Among donors, the sharing of clonotypes was expected to be influenced by sequencing depth.

Cells designated naive CD8 were CD45RO-negative and were positively selected for CCR7, with terminally differentiated effector memory CD45RA+ cells excluded. CDR1 and CDR2 from the germline V gene are MGHDK and SYGVNS. Trimming removed 6 bases from V and 1 base from J, with 15 bases in between. The CDR3 totals 15 residues. Data came from immunoSEQ multiplex PCR; TCRdb stores just in-frame clones and leaves some out. The sample lists approximately 2,000,000 clones; roughly 95% were seen once. This chain joins TRBV25-1 and TRBJ1-2; maybe TRBD1 (6 bases). The sequenced sample consisted of naive CD8+ T cells from PBMCs. The source of this sequence is a man younger than 35 in good health. Some clones in this sample may be carry-over from other donors' samples. This CDR3 reads CASRQDSQGNYGYTF. CDR3 nucleotides: TGTGCCAGCAGACAGGACAGCCAGGGTAACTATGGCTACACCTTC.